A selection of T cell receptor beta chains follows, all from one sample in a study of CXCR3-negative and CXCR3-positive naive CD8 T cells. TCRdb re-called the 5' RACE reads; one entry per CDR3 protein, DNA not given. This table holds about 70,000 distinct CDR3 sequences. The specimen was naive CXCR3+ CD8+ T cells from blood. These TCRs come from a human donor in good health. Some clones in this sample may be carry-over from other donors' samples. Each CDR3 is given with its conserved first and last residue. The order of the fields is CDR3 protein, V gene, J gene.

CASSPPRIRQGDIEAFF,TRBV7-2,TRBJ1-1
CASSLYAGRPTDTQYF,TRBV27,TRBJ2-3
CASTTGTGWPEAFF,TRBV5-1,TRBJ1-1
CASSFSRGVADTQYF,TRBV7-2,TRBJ2-3
CASSYPGQVYEQYF,TRBV6-5,TRBJ2-7
CASSGGQGYNEQFF,TRBV27,TRBJ2-1
CASSSLEDAYEQYF,TRBV7-9,TRBJ2-7
CASSLAEIYEQYF,TRBV7-2,TRBJ2-7
CASSPSLAGVTDTQYF,TRBV7-6,TRBJ2-3
CASSGTSEETQYF,TRBV5-1,TRBJ2-5